What follows is one T cell receptor beta chain and its context. Its antigen is still unknown. This entry is derived from a study of brain T cells in children with intractable seizures. Study-wide results and caveats: Pre-surgery blood may have been undersampled, hiding some clones. Viral specificity was inferred only from CDR3 similarity; HCMV serostatus was unknown.

Sequencing was limited to surgery cases with top T cell transcript signatures in brain tissue. Pre-surgery treatment included at least one anti-epileptic drug. Measured with immunoSEQ multiplex PCR; TCRdb has only the in-frame clones, and not every one. The sample lists about 110,000 clones, 85% to 95% occurring once. V was cut by 5 bases and J by 6 bases, with 13 bases left in between. CDR1 is MNHEY and CDR2 is SVGAGI in the germline V gene. The CDR3 length is 14 residues. This specimen consisted of peripheral blood, obtained at surgery. The sequence was collected from a boy under two years old with hemimegalencephaly and intractable seizures. V is TRBV6-5 and J is TRBJ2-2, with D tentatively TRBD2 (5 bases). CDR3 sequence: CASSQTPGAGELFF. CDR3 in DNA: TGTGCCAGCAGTCAGACCCCCGGGGCCGGGGAGCTGTTTTTT.